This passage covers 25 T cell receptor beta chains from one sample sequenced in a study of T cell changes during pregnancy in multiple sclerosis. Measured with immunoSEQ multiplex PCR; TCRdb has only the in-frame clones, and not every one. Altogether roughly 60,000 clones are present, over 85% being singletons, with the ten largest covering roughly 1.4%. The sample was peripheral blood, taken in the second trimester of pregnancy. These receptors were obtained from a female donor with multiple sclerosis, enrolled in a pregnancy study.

The CDR3 loop reads CASSPVSRSEGRFF. CDR3 nucleotide sequence: TGTGCCAGCAGCCCGGTGAGTCGATCGGAGGGTCGGTTCTTC. The V gene is TRBV11-2, the J gene TRBJ2-1; possibly TRBD2 for D (6 bases). The CDR3 extends over 14 amino acids. V was shortened by 5 bases and J by 15 bases, with 23 bases between the two germline ends. Germline loops: CDR1 SGHAT, CDR2 FQNNGV.

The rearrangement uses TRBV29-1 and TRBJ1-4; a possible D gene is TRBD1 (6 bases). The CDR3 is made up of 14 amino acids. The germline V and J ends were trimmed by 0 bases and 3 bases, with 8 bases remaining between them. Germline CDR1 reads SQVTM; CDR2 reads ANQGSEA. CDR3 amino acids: CSVEDRTANEKLFF. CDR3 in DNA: TGCAGCGTTGAAGATCGGACAGCTAATGAAAAACTGTTTTTT.

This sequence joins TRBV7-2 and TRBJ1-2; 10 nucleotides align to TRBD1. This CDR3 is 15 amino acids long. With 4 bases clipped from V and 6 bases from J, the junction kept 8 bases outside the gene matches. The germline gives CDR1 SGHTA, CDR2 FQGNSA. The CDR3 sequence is CASSSSGTGVDGYTF. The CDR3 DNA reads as TGTGCCAGCAGCTCATCCGGGACAGGGGTGGATGGCTACACCTTC.

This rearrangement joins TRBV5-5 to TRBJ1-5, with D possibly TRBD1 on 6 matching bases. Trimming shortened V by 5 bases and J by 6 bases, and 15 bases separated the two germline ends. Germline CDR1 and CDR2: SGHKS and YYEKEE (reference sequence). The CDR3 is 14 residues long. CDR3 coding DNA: TGTGCCAGCAGTCCGGACAGCTCTGTTCAGCCCCAGCATTTT. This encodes CASSPDSSVQPQHF. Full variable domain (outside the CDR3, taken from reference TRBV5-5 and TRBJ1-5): DAGVTQSPTHLIKTRGQQVTLRCSPISGHKSVSWYQQVLGQGPQFIFQYYEKEERGRGNFPDRFSARQFPNYSSELNVNALLLGDSALYLCASSPDSSVQPQHFGDGTRLSIL.

Written as DNA, the CDR3 is TGTGCCGACCTACGGGGGGTAATTAAAACTGAAGCTTTCTTT. It codes for CADLRGVIKTEAFF. The gene calls are TRBV19 and TRBJ1-1; maybe TRBD1 (5 bases). Trimming took off 11 bases at V and 5 bases at J, with 21 bases between the two ends. This CDR3 contains 14 residues. Germline V lookup: CDR1 LNHDA, CDR2 SQIVND (reference sequence).

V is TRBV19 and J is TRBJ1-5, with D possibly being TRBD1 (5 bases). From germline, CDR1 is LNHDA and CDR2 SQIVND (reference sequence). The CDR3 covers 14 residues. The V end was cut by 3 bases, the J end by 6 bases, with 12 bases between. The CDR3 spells CASSIGSQGQPQHF. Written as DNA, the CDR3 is TGTGCCAGTAGTATTGGCTCCCAGGGTCAGCCCCAGCATTTT.

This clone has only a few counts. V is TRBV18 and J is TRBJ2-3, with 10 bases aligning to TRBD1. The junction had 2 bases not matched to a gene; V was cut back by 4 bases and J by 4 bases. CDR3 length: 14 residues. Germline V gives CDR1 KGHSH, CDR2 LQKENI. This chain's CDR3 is CASSRGQGADTQYF. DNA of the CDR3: TGTGCCAGCTCACGCGGACAGGGGGCAGATACGCAGTATTTT.

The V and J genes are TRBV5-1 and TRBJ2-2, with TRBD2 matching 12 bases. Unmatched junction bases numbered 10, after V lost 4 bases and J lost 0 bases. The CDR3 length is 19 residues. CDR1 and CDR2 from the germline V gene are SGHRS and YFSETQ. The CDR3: CASSLSPGLAGTNTGELFF. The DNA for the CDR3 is TGCGCCAGCAGCCTGAGCCCGGGACTAGCGGGTACGAACACCGGGGAGCTGTTTTTT.

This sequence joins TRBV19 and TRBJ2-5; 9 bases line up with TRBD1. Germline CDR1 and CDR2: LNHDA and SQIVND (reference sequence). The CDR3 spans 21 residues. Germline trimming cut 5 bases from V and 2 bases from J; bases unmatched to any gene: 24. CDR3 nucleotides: TGTGCCAGTAGTTCCCAGACAGGGGGAACGATACAACGAGTGATACAAGAGACCCAGTACTTC. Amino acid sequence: CASSSQTGGTIQRVIQETQYF.

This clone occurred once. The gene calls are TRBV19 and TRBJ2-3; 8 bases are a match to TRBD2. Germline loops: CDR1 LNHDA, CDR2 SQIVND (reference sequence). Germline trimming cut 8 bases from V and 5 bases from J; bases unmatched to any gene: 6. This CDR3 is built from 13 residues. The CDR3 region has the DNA TGTGCCAGTCGCCCAGCGGGAGAAGATACGCAGTATTTT. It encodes CASRPAGEDTQYF.

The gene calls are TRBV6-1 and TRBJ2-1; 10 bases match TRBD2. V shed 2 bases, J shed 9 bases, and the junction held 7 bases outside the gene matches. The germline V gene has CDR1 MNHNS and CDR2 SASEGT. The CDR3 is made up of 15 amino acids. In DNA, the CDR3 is TGTGCCAGCAGTGAACTAGCGGGAGTAGGTGGTGAGCAGTTCTTC. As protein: CASSELAGVGGEQFF.

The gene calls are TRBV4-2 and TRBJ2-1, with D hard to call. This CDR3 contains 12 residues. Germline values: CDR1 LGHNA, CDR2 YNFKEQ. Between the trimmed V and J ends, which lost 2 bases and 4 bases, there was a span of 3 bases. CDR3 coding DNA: TGTGCCAGCAGCCAAATATACAATGAGCAGTTCTTC. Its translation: CASSQIYNEQFF.

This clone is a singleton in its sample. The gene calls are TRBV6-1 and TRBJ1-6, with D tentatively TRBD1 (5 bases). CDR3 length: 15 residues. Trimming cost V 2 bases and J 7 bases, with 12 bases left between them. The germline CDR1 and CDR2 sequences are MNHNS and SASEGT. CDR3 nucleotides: TGTGCCAGCAGTGAACTGCAGGGCCAGAATTCACCCCTCCACTTT. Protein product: CASSELQGQNSPLHF.

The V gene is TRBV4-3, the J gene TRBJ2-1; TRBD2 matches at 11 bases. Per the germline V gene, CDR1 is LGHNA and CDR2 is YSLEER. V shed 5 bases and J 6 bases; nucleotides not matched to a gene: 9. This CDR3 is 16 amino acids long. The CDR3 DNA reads TGCGCCAGCAGCGTGCGACTAGCGGGATCCCCCAATGAGCAGTTCTTC. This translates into CASSVRLAGSPNEQFF.

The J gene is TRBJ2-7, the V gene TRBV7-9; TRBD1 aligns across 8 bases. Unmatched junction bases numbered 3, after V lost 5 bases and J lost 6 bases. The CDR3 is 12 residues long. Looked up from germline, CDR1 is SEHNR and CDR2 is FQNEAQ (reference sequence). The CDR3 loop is CASSQTGAEQYF. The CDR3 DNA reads TGTGCCAGCAGCCAGACAGGGGCCGAGCAGTACTTC.

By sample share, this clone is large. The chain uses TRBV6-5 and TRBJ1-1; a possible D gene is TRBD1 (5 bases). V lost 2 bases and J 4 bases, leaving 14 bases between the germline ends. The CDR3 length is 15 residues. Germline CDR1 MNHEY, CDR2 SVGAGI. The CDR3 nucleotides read TGTGCCAGCAGTTACCGGGGGAGGGTTGGCACTGAAGCTTTCTTT. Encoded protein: CASSYRGRVGTEAFF.

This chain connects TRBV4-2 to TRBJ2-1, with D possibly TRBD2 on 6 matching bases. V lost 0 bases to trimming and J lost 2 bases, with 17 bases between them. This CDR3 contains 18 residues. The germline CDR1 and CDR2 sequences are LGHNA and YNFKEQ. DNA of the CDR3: TGTGCCAGCAGCCAAGAATTCGGCGGGGTAGCGGCCTACAATGAGCAGTTCTTC. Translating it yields CASSQEFGGVAAYNEQFF.

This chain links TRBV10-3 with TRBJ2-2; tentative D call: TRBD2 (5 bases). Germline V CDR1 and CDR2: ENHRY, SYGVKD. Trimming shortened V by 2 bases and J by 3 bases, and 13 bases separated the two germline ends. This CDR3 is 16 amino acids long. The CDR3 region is CAISERSAPDTGELFF. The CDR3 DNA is TGTGCCATCAGTGAGCGTAGCGCTCCTGACACCGGGGAGCTGTTTTTT.

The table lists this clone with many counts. CDR3 bases: TGTGCCAGCAGCGGGCGGCAGGGTTCTTGGAACTATGGCTACACCTTC. Translated: CASSGRQGSWNYGYTF. This chain uses TRBV7-2 with TRBJ1-2; weak D call: TRBD1 (5 bases). This CDR3 spans 16 amino acids. The V gene's germline CDR1 is SGHTA and CDR2 FQGNSA. Trimming cost V 5 bases and J 2 bases, with 18 bases left between them.

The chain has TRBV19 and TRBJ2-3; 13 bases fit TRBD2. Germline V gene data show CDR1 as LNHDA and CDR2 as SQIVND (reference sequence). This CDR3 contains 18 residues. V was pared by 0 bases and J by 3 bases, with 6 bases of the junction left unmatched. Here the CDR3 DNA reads TGTGCCAGTAGTATAGATACCGGGACTAGCGGGATAACAGATACGCAGTATTTT. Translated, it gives CASSIDTGTSGITDTQYF.

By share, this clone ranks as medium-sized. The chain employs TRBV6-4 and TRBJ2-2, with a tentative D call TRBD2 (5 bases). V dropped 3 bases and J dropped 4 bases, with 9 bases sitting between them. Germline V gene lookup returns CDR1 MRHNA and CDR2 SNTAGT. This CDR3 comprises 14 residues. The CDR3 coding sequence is TGTGCCAGCAGTGAGAATAGCGCCACCGGGGAGCTGTTTTTT. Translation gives CASSENSATGELFF.

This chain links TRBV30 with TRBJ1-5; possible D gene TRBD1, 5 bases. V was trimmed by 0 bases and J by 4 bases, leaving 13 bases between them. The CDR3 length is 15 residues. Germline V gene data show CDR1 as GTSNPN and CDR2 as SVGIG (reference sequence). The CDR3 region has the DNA TGTGCCTGGAGTGTACTGGGGGGACGAAATCAGCCCCAGCATTTT. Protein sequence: CAWSVLGGRNQPQHF.

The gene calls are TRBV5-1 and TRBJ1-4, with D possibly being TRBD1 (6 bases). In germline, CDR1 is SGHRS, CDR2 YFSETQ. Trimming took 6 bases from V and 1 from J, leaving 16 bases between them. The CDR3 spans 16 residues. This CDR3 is CASTPGVTVTNEKLFF. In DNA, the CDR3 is TGCGCCAGCACGCCAGGGGTTACTGTAACTAATGAAAAACTGTTTTTT.

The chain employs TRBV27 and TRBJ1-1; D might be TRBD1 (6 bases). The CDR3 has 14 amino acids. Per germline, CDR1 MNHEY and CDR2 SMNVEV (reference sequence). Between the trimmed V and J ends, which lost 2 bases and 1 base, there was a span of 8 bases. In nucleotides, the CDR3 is TGTGCCAGCAGTTTAGGGGGGGCGAACACTGAAGCTTTCTTT. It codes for CASSLGGANTEAFF.

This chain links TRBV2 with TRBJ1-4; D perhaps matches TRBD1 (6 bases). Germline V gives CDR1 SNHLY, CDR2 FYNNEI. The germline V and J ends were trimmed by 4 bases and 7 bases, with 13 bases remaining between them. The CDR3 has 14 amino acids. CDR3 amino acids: CASSAQGQGEKLFF. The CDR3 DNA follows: TGTGCCAGCAGTGCACAGGGCCAGGGTGAAAAACTGTTTTTT.